The T cell receptor (beta chain) under discussion was sequenced for a study of spatial heterogeneity in lung cancer. This CDR3 contains 12 residues. Germline assignment: CDR1 MNHNS and CDR2 SASEGT. Trimming pared 4 bases from V and 6 bases from J, leaving 10 bases between. Specified time point: sample taken at primary tumor resection. No cell sorting; template was whole RNA from tumor, lung tissue or PBMC. This clonotype showed up many times. TCRdb passed the 5' RACE reads through MiXCR, listing each CDR3 protein once. This sample has some 28,000 distinct CDR3 sequences, with 7.5% to 10% found just once.

This chain connects TRBV6-1 to TRBJ2-7; TRBD1 might be the D (6 bases). The sequence was collected from a female donor with early-stage non-small cell lung cancer. The input for sequencing was PBMCs, taken at surgery. The CDR3 reads CASSAYRVEQYF. CDR3 DNA: TGTGCCAGCAGTGCTTACAGGGTCGAGCAGTACTTC.